The clone carrying this T cell receptor (beta chain) appeared a few times. No antigen is known for it. Sequencing was performed with immunoSEQ multiplex PCR; in TCRdb, only in-frame clones are kept and a portion is missing. The data contain fewer than 25,000 clones, around 77% of them seen just once; the ten biggest clones take up around 17%. Before the COVID-19 pandemic, during about 2010-2018, CD4+ T cells were taken from unexposed donors. The cells were cultured for less than twelve days before CD4+ T cells were isolated. Testing used SARS-CoV-2 S/N and four cold-coronavirus spikes on unexposed-donor CD4+ T cells, cells permitting. Roughly 2 million PBMCs per well were cultured with approximately 10 IU/ml IL-2. The CDR3 totals 13 residues. In germline, CDR1 is SGHTA, CDR2 FQGNSA. The germline V and J ends were trimmed by 2 bases and 1 base, with 3 bases remaining between them. The sample is drawn from a study of CD4 T cells in relation to SARS-CoV-2 and coronaviruses.

Sequenced material: CD4+ T cells from PBMCs, cultured in vitro. The sequence came from a human donor in good health. The V and J genes are TRBV7-2 and TRBJ1-5; D gene unclear. CDR3: CASSLSSNQPQHF. The CDR3 DNA sequence: TGTGCCAGCAGCTTAAGCAGCAATCAGCCCCAGCATTTT.